The 16 T cell receptor beta chains listed next were all sequenced from one sample in a study of neurological immune-mediated disorders (dated by TCRdb to the late 2010s). Libraries were made using 5' RACE. The run used an Illumina HiSeq 2500. TCRdb passed the public sequencing reads through fastp at Q25 and MiXCR, retaining productive beta sequences. Each entry merges the rows of one CDR3 protein and shows their most common DNA and genes. For this sample there are over 45,000 distinct CDR3 sequences; 4.5% to 7% appear just once. The top ten constitute roughly 1.5% of the sample. The material sequenced was CD4+ T cells from blood. These receptors were obtained from a woman aged 18 to 35 with multiple sclerosis.

This rearrangement joins TRBV5-4 to TRBJ1-2; 7 positions agree with TRBD1. Germline CDR1 and CDR2: SGHNT and YYREEE (reference sequence). The CDR3 sequence is 15 residues long. V shed 3 bases and J 0 bases; nucleotides not matched to a gene: 5. The CDR3 DNA reads TGTGCCAGCAGCTCGACAGGGACGGCTAACTATGGCTACACCTTC. Its protein is CASSSTGTANYGYTF.

This clonotype occurred many times. The V call is TRBV20-1, the J call TRBJ1-5, with 7 bases that match TRBD1. V was pared by 0 bases and J by 3 bases, with 5 bases of the junction left unmatched. CDR3 length: 15 residues. The germline V gene has CDR1 DFQATT and CDR2 SNEGSKA (reference sequence). The chain's CDR3 is CSARDMTGSNQPQHF. The CDR3 DNA reads as TGCAGTGCTAGAGATATGACAGGGTCCAATCAGCCCCAGCATTTT.

This clonotype was counted ten times or more. The chain couples TRBV12-3 or TRBV12-4 to TRBJ1-1; TRBD1 is a possible D gene (5 bases). This CDR3 contains 12 residues. With 7 bases removed from V and 7 bases from J, the gap between germline ends came to 13 bases. In DNA, the CDR3 is TGTGCCAGCAACCTCCACGGGGGTGAAGCTTTCTTT. This sequence encodes CASNLHGGEAFF.

This clonotype was observed a few times. The chain links TRBV7-3 to TRBJ1-6; 7 nucleotides align to TRBD1. Germline values: CDR1 SGHTA, CDR2 FQGTGA. The CDR3 contains 15 residues. The V segment lost 3 bases and the J segment 3 bases; nucleotides outside the gene matches: 2. CDR3 amino acids: CASSFTGDYNSPLHF. The CDR3 region has the DNA TGTGCCAGCAGCTTCACAGGGGACTATAATTCACCCCTCCACTTT.

The chain links TRBV5-1 to TRBJ2-6; D is possibly TRBD2 (5 bases). CDR1 is SGHRS and CDR2 is YFSETQ in the germline V gene. Trimming shortened V by 1 base and J by 3 bases, and 8 bases separated the two germline ends. The CDR3 runs 15 residues. The CDR3 reads CASSLPGFGANVLTF. The CDR3 DNA is TGCGCCAGCAGCTTGCCGGGGTTTGGGGCCAACGTCCTGACTTTC. The whole variable domain, remainder taken from reference TRBV5-1 and TRBJ2-6, is KAGVTQTPRYLIKTRGQQVTLSCSPISGHRSVSWYQQTPGQGLQFLFEYFSETQRNKGNFPGRFSGRQFSNSRSEMNVSTLELGDSALYLCASSLPGFGANVLTFGAGSRLTVL.

This clonotype was detected ten times or more. The rearrangement joins TRBV20-1 to TRBJ2-1, with D possibly being TRBD2 (5 bases). The CDR3 is 16 residues long. In germline, CDR1 is DFQATT, CDR2 SNEGSKA (reference sequence). V was trimmed by 0 bases and J by 4 bases, leaving 16 bases between them. The CDR3 loop is CSARDVGLSVYNEQFF. The CDR3 coding sequence is TGCAGTGCTAGAGATGTTGGACTTAGCGTATACAATGAGCAGTTCTTC.

This clonotype was counted a single time. The V gene is TRBV20-1, the J gene TRBJ1-2; 9 bases match TRBD1. The CDR3 has 13 amino acids. Germline trimming cut 5 bases from V and 3 bases from J; bases unmatched to any gene: 4. Germline CDR1 and CDR2: DFQATT and SNEGSKA (reference sequence). In DNA, the CDR3 is TGCAGTGCTGTAAGACAGGGGGACTATGGCTACACCTTC. Amino acid sequence: CSAVRQGDYGYTF.

This clonotype was found many times. The chain joins TRBV20-1 to TRBJ1-6; perhaps TRBD1 as D (6 bases). V was shortened by 6 bases and J by 0 bases, with 18 bases between the two germline ends. Germline CDR1 reads DFQATT; CDR2 reads SNEGSKA (reference sequence). There are 17 residues in the CDR3. The CDR3 nucleotides read TGCAGTGCCCGTAGGGGGATTAGGAGCTCCTATAATTCACCCCTCCACTTT. Protein product: CSARRGIRSSYNSPLHF.

The sample holds many counts of this clonotype. The rearrangement uses TRBV6-6 and TRBJ1-2, with D maybe TRBD1 (5 bases). Germline V gene sequence: CDR1 MNHNY, CDR2 SVGAGI (reference sequence). Trimming removed 2 bases at V and 8 bases at J, with 12 bases between. This CDR3 contains 13 residues. As DNA, the CDR3 is TGTGCCAGCAGTTACGACGCAGGGCTAGGCTACACCTTC. This encodes CASSYDAGLGYTF.

This clonotype was detected ten times or more. CDR3 nucleotides: TGTGCCAGCAGCACCGGGGGACTCCGCACAGATACGCAGTATTTT. This codes for CASSTGGLRTDTQYF. This chain uses TRBV7-3 with TRBJ2-3, with D perhaps matching TRBD2 (6 bases). The CDR3 totals 15 residues. Trimming shortened V by 5 bases and J by 1 base, and 13 bases separated the two germline ends. Germline V CDR1 and CDR2: SGHTA, FQGTGA.

This clonotype was recorded many times. The rearrangement uses TRBV2 and TRBJ1-3; no firm D call. Trimming stripped 5 bases from V and 0 bases from J, with 11 bases between. This CDR3 has 15 residues. Per germline, CDR1 SNHLY and CDR2 FYNNEI. The CDR3 bases are TGTGCCAGCAGTTCCAGGCAAATCTCTGGAAACACCATATATTTT. Amino acid sequence: CASSSRQISGNTIYF. The full variable domain, its missing parts supplied by reference TRBV2 and TRBJ1-3, is EPEVTQTPSHQVTQMGQEVILRCVPISNHLYFYWYRQILGQKVEFLVSFYNNEISEKSEIFDDQFSVERPDGSNFTLKIRSTKLEDSAMYFCASSSRQISGNTIYFGEGSWLTVV.

The chain has TRBV20-1 and TRBJ1-1; D is undetermined. The CDR3 length is 17 residues. Germline CDR1 DFQATT, CDR2 SNEGSKA (reference sequence). V was shortened by 0 bases and J by 3 bases, with 20 bases between the two germline ends. Written as DNA, the CDR3 is TGCAGTGCTAGAGATCTCAGCGCTACAGTGGGCTACACTGAAGCTTTCTTT. Protein product: CSARDLSATVGYTEAFF.

The table lists this clonotype with many counts. The chain recombines TRBV5-1 with TRBJ2-3; TRBD2 matches at 8 bases. Trimming removed 5 bases from V and 0 bases from J; junction bases left unmatched: 8. This CDR3 spans 16 amino acids. Germline CDR1 and CDR2: SGHRS and YFSETQ. CDR3 region: CASRSKSGGSTDTQYF. CDR3 bases: TGCGCCAGCAGGTCGAAAAGCGGGGGAAGCACAGATACGCAGTATTTT.

At least ten counts were recorded for this clonotype. The V gene is TRBV24-1, the J gene TRBJ2-2; 13 positions match TRBD2. Per germline, CDR1 KGHDR and CDR2 SFDVKD. CDR3 length: 17 amino acids. V shed 4 bases and J 4 bases; nucleotides not matched to a gene: 5. CDR3 sequence (DNA): TGTGCCACCAGTGAACTACTAGCGGGAGGGGGCACCGGGGAGCTGTTTTTT. This codes for CATSELLAGGGTGELFF.

There are many counts of this clonotype. The chain couples TRBV6-6 to TRBJ2-3; D assignment may be TRBD1 or TRBD2 (5 bases each). The CDR3 sequence is 15 residues long. Germline V gives CDR1 MNHNY, CDR2 SVGAGI (reference sequence). Trimming shortened V by 2 bases and J by 2 bases, and 11 bases separated the two germline ends. The CDR3 DNA sequence: TGTGCCAGCAGTTACGGCGTGGGACCCACAGATACGCAGTATTTT. It codes for CASSYGVGPTDTQYF.

This clonotype was counted at least ten times. The genes are TRBV6-1 and TRBJ1-2; TRBD1 is a possible D gene (6 bases). Trimming removed 2 bases at V and 1 base at J, with 14 bases between. This CDR3 spans 16 amino acids. CDR1 and CDR2 (germline): MNHNS, SASEGT. In nucleotides, the CDR3 is TGTGCCAGCAGTGAAAAGTCCCGGACAGATAACTATGGCTACACCTTC. Its translation is CASSEKSRTDNYGYTF.